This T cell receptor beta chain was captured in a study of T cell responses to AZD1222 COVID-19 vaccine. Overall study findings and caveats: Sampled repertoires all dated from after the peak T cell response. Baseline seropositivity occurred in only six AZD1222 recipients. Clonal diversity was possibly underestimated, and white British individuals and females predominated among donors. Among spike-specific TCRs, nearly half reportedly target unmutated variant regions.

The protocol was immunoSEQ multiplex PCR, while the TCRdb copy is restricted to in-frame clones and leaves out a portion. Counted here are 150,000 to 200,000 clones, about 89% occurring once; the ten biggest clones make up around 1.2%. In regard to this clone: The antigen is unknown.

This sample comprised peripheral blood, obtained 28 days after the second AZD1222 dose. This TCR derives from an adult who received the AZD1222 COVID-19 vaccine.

CDR3 nucleotide sequence: TGTGCCAGCAGTGAAGGGCCTAGCGGGGTGTACGAGCAGTACTTC. It translates to CASSEGPSGVYEQYF. The chain is built from TRBV6-1 and TRBJ2-7; TRBD2 agrees at 9 bases. V was clipped by 1 base and J by 4 bases; unmatched bases: 5. The CDR3 contains 15 residues. Germline CDR1 reads MNHNS; CDR2 reads SASEGT.